Listed below are T cell receptor beta chains from one sample, sequenced in a study of CD8 T cells in Susac syndrome. TCRdb called the immunoSEQ multiplex PCR reads again in MiXCR, with one record for every CDR3 protein. Of roughly 110,000 distinct CDR3 sequences listed, approximately 94% are singletons. Sequenced input: CD8+ T cells from PBMCs. The receptors were sampled from a human donor with Susac syndrome. The CDR3 runs from the conserved cysteine through the conserved F or W. A D gene is named only where the DNA matches it firmly. Not all rows give a size; the values are once, few, many and, for expanded clones, a class.

j_call clone_size d_call v_call cdr3_nt cdr3_aa
TRBJ1-2 . . TRBV10-2 TGCGCCAGCAGGGGGAGCTGGGACGATGGCTACACCTTC CASRGSWDDGYTF
TRBJ1-5 . TRBD1 TRBV4-1 TGCGCCAGCAGCCAGTCCCCGGGACAGGTCAATCAGCCCCAGCATTTT CASSQSPGQVNQPQHF
TRBJ1-5 once . TRBV2 TGTGCCAGCAGGGTGACAGCTCATAGCAATCAGCCCCAGCATTTT CASRVTAHSNQPQHF
TRBJ2-2 . . TRBV4-3 TGCGCCAGCAGCCAAGGCGATTGGGGCGGGGAGCTGTTTTTT CASSQGDWGGELFF
TRBJ1-1 . . TRBV7-8 TGTGCCAGCAGCTCCGCCCCTGTCGCTGAAGCTTTCTTT CASSSAPVAEAFF
TRBJ1-6 . . TRBV13 TGTGCCAGCAGCTTCGGGGCTTTGCCCCTCCACTTT CASSFGALPLHF
TRBJ1-5 . . TRBV27 TGTGCCAGCAGTTTATGGCAGAATCAGCCCCAGCATTTT CASSLWQNQPQHF
TRBJ2-2 . . TRBV20-1 TGCAGTGCTAGATGGGGTGGGGAGCCCGGGGAGCTGTTTTTT CSARWGGEPGELFF
TRBJ2-7 . TRBD1 TRBV27 TGTGCCAGCAGGGACAGGGAGTCATCCTACGAGCAGTACTTC CASRDRESSYEQYF
TRBJ2-1 once . TRBV20-1 TGCAGTGCTCACGACGTGTCAGGGGAATACAATGAGCAGTTCTTC CSAHDVSGEYNEQFF
TRBJ1-4 once TRBD1 TRBV29-1 TGCAGCGTTGCAGGGGGCTCCGAAAAACTGTTTTTT CSVAGGSEKLFF
TRBJ1-3 . TRBD1 TRBV12-3/TRBV12-4 TGTGCCAGCAGCGGACAGGGAGGAAACACCATATATTTT CASSGQGGNTIYF
TRBJ1-2 . TRBD1 TRBV27 TGTGCCAGCAGTTTTGCAGGGGGAGAGGGCTACACCTTC CASSFAGGEGYTF
TRBJ2-7 once TRBD2 TRBV20-1 TGCAGTGCTTCACCCCCTTCTAGCGGGGGGGCCGATGAGCAGTACTTC CSASPPSSGGADEQYF
TRBJ2-1 . TRBD2 TRBV7-9 TGTGCCAGCAGCTCGAGCGGGAACTACAATGAGCAGTTCTTC CASSSSGNYNEQFF
TRBJ1-4 once TRBD1 TRBV20-1 TGCAGTGCTAGAGAGATGACAGGGTCTAATGAAAAACTGTTTTTT CSAREMTGSNEKLFF
TRBJ2-1 . . TRBV3-1 TGTGCCAGCAAGACAGGCAATGAGCAGTTCTTC CASKTGNEQFF
TRBJ1-5 . . TRBV6-5 TGTGCCAGCAGTTACCTGGGACCCAATCAGCCCCAGCATTTT CASSYLGPNQPQHF
TRBJ1-1 . . TRBV14 TGTGCCAGCAGCCAAACGTCATTCCCGGGGACTGAAGCTTTCTTT CASSQTSFPGTEAFF
TRBJ1-2 . . TRBV3-1 TGTGCCAGCAGCCCACAGGGCTATGGCTACACCTTC CASSPQGYGYTF
TRBJ2-7 . . TRBV20-1 TGCAGTGCAAACACAGAGATCCCATACGAGCAGTACTTC CSANTEIPYEQYF